The rows below give T cell receptor beta chains drawn from one sample of a study of CD8+ T cells in alopecia areata. Assay: immunoSEQ multiplex PCR; the TCRdb copy retains only in-frame clones and omits some. The data hold approximately 180,000 clones, with 60% observed a single time. The sequenced sample was CD4+ T cells sorted from blood, obtained at week 24, from a patient treated with tofacitinib. The origin of the receptors is a human donor with alopecia areata. Both conserved end residues are part of each CDR3. Fields, in order: clone size, J gene, D gene, V gene, CDR3 DNA, CDR3 protein. A D gene is named only where the DNA matches it firmly. A clone size is listed for some rows: how often the clone was seen (once, few, many), or a class if it is expanded.

size: once
J: TRBJ2-5
D: NA
V: TRBV15
DNA: TGTGCCACCAGCAGGCATTCAGGGACCGGCGGTGAGACCCAGTACTTC
CDR3: CATSRHSGTGGETQYF

size: once
J: TRBJ2-7
D: NA
V: TRBV25-1
DNA: TGTGCCAGCAGTGACAGTTCGGACACCTACGAGCAGTACTTC
CDR3: CASSDSSDTYEQYF

size: few
J: TRBJ2-1
D: TRBD2
V: TRBV5-1
DNA: TGCGCCAGCAGCCCCGATCAGCGGGGGTACAATGAGCAGTTCTTC
CDR3: CASSPDQRGYNEQFF

size: NA
J: TRBJ1-1
D: NA
V: TRBV5-1
DNA: TGCGCCAGCAGCTTGGAACTGGGGGGCACTGAAGCTTTCTTT
CDR3: CASSLELGGTEAFF

size: few
J: TRBJ2-4
D: NA
V: TRBV6-6
DNA: TGTGCCAGCGCTCCTGCCAAAAACATTCAGTACTTC
CDR3: CASAPAKNIQYF

size: NA
J: TRBJ2-1
D: TRBD2
V: TRBV4-1
DNA: TGCGCCAGCAGCTCGAGGACTAGATCGACCTACAATGAGCAGTTCTTC
CDR3: CASSSRTRSTYNEQFF

size: NA
J: TRBJ1-1
D: NA
V: TRBV29-1
DNA: TGCAGCGTTGTCGACCGAAGCACTGAAGCTTTCTTT
CDR3: CSVVDRSTEAFF

size: few
J: TRBJ2-3
D: NA
V: TRBV7-8
DNA: TGTGCCAGCAGCCCCCGGGGGACCGGCACAGATACGCAGTATTTT
CDR3: CASSPRGTGTDTQYF

size: NA
J: TRBJ2-1
D: TRBD1
V: TRBV2
DNA: TGTGCCAGACAGGGGACAGTCCGCAATGAGCAGTTCTTC
CDR3: CARQGTVRNEQFF

size: NA
J: TRBJ2-2
D: NA
V: TRBV5-1
DNA: TGCGCCAGCACCTTCTCCGGGGAGCTGTTTTTT
CDR3: CASTFSGELFF

size: NA
J: TRBJ2-7
D: NA
V: TRBV6-5
DNA: TGTGCCAGCAGTTCTCCGGGATCCCGAGGGGAGCAGTACTTC
CDR3: CASSSPGSRGEQYF

size: NA
J: TRBJ2-7
D: TRBD1
V: TRBV4-1
DNA: TGCGCCAGCAGCCAATCGCCAGGGGGCAAAGACGAGCAGTACTTC
CDR3: CASSQSPGGKDEQYF

size: NA
J: TRBJ2-7
D: TRBD1
V: TRBV29-1
DNA: TGCAGCGTTGGAGAGGGACAGAGAGCCTACGAGCAGTACTTC
CDR3: CSVGEGQRAYEQYF

size: NA
J: TRBJ1-1
D: NA
V: TRBV30
DNA: TGTGCCTGGAGACCCAGGCTCACTGAAGCTTTCTTT
CDR3: CAWRPRLTEAFF

size: NA
J: TRBJ2-3
D: TRBD1
V: TRBV29-1
DNA: TGCAGCGTTGCCTTATGGGACAGGGGCACAGATACGCAGTATTTT
CDR3: CSVALWDRGTDTQYF

size: few
J: TRBJ1-6
D: NA
V: TRBV7-2
DNA: TGTGCCAGCAGCTTAGATGCGGGTTATTCACCCCTCCACTTT
CDR3: CASSLDAGYSPLHF

size: NA
J: TRBJ2-1
D: TRBD2
V: TRBV30
DNA: TGTGCCTGGACTCCTAGCGGGGGCCGGGCTGAGCAGTTCTTC
CDR3: CAWTPSGGRAEQFF

size: NA
J: TRBJ1-1
D: NA
V: TRBV29-1
DNA: TGCAGCGTTTCGGACCGGGGGAACACTGAAGCTTTCTTT
CDR3: CSVSDRGNTEAFF

size: few
J: TRBJ1-2
D: TRBD1
V: TRBV6-6
DNA: TGTGCCAGCATCCTTACAGGGGGCGCAGGTGGCTATGGCTACACCTTC
CDR3: CASILTGGAGGYGYTF

size: NA
J: TRBJ1-2
D: NA
V: TRBV12-5
DNA: TGTGCTAGTGCGGCTAACTATGGCTACACCTTC
CDR3: CASAANYGYTF

size: NA
J: TRBJ2-2
D: NA
V: TRBV2
DNA: TGTGCCAGCAGTGGCAGGGATCTCCCCGGGGAGCTGTTTTTT
CDR3: CASSGRDLPGELFF

size: NA
J: TRBJ1-5
D: NA
V: TRBV30
DNA: TGTGCCTGGAGTAGCCAGGTTAATCAGCCCCAGCATTTT
CDR3: CAWSSQVNQPQHF

size: NA
J: TRBJ1-5
D: NA
V: TRBV15
DNA: TGTGCCACCAGCCCCGTAAGCAATCAGCCCCAGCATTTT
CDR3: CATSPVSNQPQHF

size: NA
J: TRBJ2-1
D: NA
V: TRBV7-2
DNA: TGTGCCAGCAGCTTAGGTGGGCAGGGTCAGGGCAATGAGCAGTTCTTC
CDR3: CASSLGGQGQGNEQFF

size: few
J: TRBJ2-4
D: NA
V: TRBV23-1
DNA: TGCGCCAGCAGTCTTTTGGGGGGCTACAAAAACATTCAGTACTTC
CDR3: CASSLLGGYKNIQYF

size: NA
J: TRBJ1-2
D: TRBD1
V: TRBV30
DNA: TGTGCCTGGAGTGGGAGACAGGGGGATACTGGCTACACCTTC
CDR3: CAWSGRQGDTGYTF

size: few
J: TRBJ1-1
D: NA
V: TRBV7-9
DNA: TGTGCCAGCAGCTTTCCAGGGACCGGGGACACTGAAGCTTTCTTT
CDR3: CASSFPGTGDTEAFF

size: NA
J: TRBJ2-7
D: NA
V: TRBV11-1
DNA: TGTGCCAGCAGCTTCGGTCGGGGAGTCGAACACGAGCAGTACTTC
CDR3: CASSFGRGVEHEQYF

size: NA
J: TRBJ2-7
D: NA
V: TRBV29-1
DNA: TGCAGCGTTCAGGACGGGTACGAGCAGTACTTC
CDR3: CSVQDGYEQYF

size: NA
J: TRBJ2-2
D: NA
V: TRBV29-1
DNA: TGCAGCGTTGAAGTCGGCCGGGAGCTGTTTTTT
CDR3: CSVEVGRELFF

size: NA
J: TRBJ1-2
D: NA
V: TRBV30
DNA: TGTGCCTGGAGTGTACTAGGCGTCGGCTACACCTTC
CDR3: CAWSVLGVGYTF

size: few
J: TRBJ1-2
D: NA
V: TRBV29-1
DNA: TGCAGCGTTGAAGATCAGGACCGGAGTGGCTACACCTTC
CDR3: CSVEDQDRSGYTF

size: NA
J: TRBJ2-3
D: NA
V: TRBV6-1
DNA: TGTGCCAGCAGTGAACGAGGCGCGGTGAGCACAGATACGCAGTATTTT
CDR3: CASSERGAVSTDTQYF

size: NA
J: TRBJ1-1
D: NA
V: TRBV30
DNA: TGTGCCTGGAGCCGCACTGAAGCTTTCTTT
CDR3: CAWSRTEAFF

size: NA
J: TRBJ1-4
D: NA
V: TRBV11-2
DNA: TGTGCCAGCAGCTCTATATCCGGACGGAATGAAAAACTGTTTTTT
CDR3: CASSSISGRNEKLFF

size: NA
J: TRBJ2-3
D: TRBD2
V: TRBV30
DNA: TGTGCCTGGAGTTCGGGACTAGCGGGGGGAGCAGATACGCAGTATTTT
CDR3: CAWSSGLAGGADTQYF

size: NA
J: TRBJ2-1
D: TRBD1
V: TRBV2
DNA: TGTGCCAGCAGTGGGGAGGTTCCGGGACAGGGGCTCTTC
CDR3: CASSGEVPGQGLF

size: NA
J: TRBJ1-1
D: TRBD1
V: TRBV19
DNA: TGTGCCAGTAGTATCCCCGGACAGGGCGGGAACACTGAAGCTTTCTTT
CDR3: CASSIPGQGGNTEAFF

size: NA
J: TRBJ2-5
D: NA
V: TRBV14
DNA: TGTGCCAGCAGCCAAGACAAGTTTCGGGTCCAAGAGACCCAGTACTTC
CDR3: CASSQDKFRVQETQYF

size: NA
J: TRBJ1-1
D: NA
V: TRBV23-1
DNA: TGCGCCACCCTTCTCAGGTCCCCTAAGTTT
CDR3: CATLLRSPKF

size: NA
J: TRBJ1-5
D: NA
V: TRBV30
DNA: TGTGCCTGGAGTGTAACGGGAAAGGAGCCCCAGCATTTT
CDR3: CAWSVTGKEPQHF

size: NA
J: TRBJ2-1
D: TRBD1
V: TRBV7-2
DNA: TGTGCCAGCAGCTTCGAGGGACAGGCTTACAATGAGCAGTTCTTC
CDR3: CASSFEGQAYNEQFF

size: few
J: TRBJ2-2
D: NA
V: TRBV19
DNA: TGTGCCAGTACGAATCGGGCGGGGAGGAACACCGGGGAGCTGTTTTTT
CDR3: CASTNRAGRNTGELFF

size: NA
J: TRBJ1-2
D: NA
V: TRBV7-2
DNA: TGTGCCAGCAGCTTAGGCCTAGCGTCTAACTATGGCTACACCTTC
CDR3: CASSLGLASNYGYTF

size: NA
J: TRBJ2-1
D: NA
V: TRBV6-5
DNA: TGTGCCAGCAGCGACGGGACCTACAATGAGCAGTTCTTC
CDR3: CASSDGTYNEQFF